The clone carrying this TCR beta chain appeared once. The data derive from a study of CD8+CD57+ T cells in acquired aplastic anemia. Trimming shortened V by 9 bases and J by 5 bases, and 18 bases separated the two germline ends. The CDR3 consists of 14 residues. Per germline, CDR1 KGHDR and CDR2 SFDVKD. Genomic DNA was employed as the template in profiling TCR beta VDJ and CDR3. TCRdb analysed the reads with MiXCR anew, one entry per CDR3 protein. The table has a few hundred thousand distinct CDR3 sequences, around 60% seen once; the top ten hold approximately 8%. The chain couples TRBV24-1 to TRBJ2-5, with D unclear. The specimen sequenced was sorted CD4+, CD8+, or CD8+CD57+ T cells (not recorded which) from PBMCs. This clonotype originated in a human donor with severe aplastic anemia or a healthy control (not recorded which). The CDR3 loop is CATGETNAMETQYF. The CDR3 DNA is TGTGCCACCGGCGAGACAAATGCGATGGAGACCCAGTACTTC.